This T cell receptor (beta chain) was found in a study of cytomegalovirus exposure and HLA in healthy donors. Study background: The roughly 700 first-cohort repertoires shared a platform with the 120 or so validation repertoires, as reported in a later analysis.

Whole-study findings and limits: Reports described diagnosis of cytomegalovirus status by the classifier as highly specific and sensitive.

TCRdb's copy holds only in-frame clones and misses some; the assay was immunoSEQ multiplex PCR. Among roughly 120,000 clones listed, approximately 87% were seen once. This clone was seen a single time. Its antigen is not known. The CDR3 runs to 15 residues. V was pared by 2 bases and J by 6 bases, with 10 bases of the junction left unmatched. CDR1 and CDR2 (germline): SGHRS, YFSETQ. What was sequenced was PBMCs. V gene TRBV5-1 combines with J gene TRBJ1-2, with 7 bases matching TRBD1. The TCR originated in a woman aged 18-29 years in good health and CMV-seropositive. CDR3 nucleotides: TGCGCCAGCAGCTTCCTAGACAGGGCGAAGGATGGCTACACCTTC. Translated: CASSFLDRAKDGYTF.